The entry below gives a single T cell receptor beta chain sequence along with its context. This entry is derived from a study of cytotoxic CD8 clonotypes in ibrutinib-treated CLL. Here immunoSEQ multiplex PCR was the method, and the copy in TCRdb shows in-frame clones only, minus some. The data show tens of thousands of clones, more than 70% seen once. The clonotype was recovered from a human donor with chronic lymphocytic leukemia. This material consisted of PBMCs, taken before ibrutinib treatment.

The CDR3 sequence: CASSLDMNTEAFF. As DNA, the CDR3 is TGTGCCAGTAGTCTCGACATGAACACTGAAGCTTTCTTT. V and J are TRBV19 and TRBJ1-1; D gene uncertain. Germline CDR1 LNHDA, CDR2 SQIVND (reference sequence). The CDR3 has 13 residues. Trimming shortened V by 5 bases and J by 0 bases, and 7 bases separated the two germline ends.